The 18 T cell receptor beta chains reported below all come from one sample, sequenced in a study of T cells in tuberculosis. Described time point: new active TB diagnosis, blood taken before or within 7 days of starting treatment. Profiling relied on immunoSEQ multiplex PCR, and the TCRdb table lists in-frame clones only, not all of them. The sample carries about 33,000 clones, around 90% recorded once. The specimen comprised PBMCs, sampled at tuberculosis diagnosis. The receptors were sampled from an adult with tuberculosis. Some clones in this sample may be carry-over from other donors' samples.

The DNA for the CDR3 is TGCGCCAGCAGCTTCACGTTGGGCCCCGGGGAGCTGTTTTTT. Amino acids: CASSFTLGPGELFF. The rearrangement uses TRBV5-1 and TRBJ2-2; D is undetermined. Germline assignment: CDR1 SGHRS and CDR2 YFSETQ. The CDR3 sequence is 14 residues long. V was cut by 2 bases and J by 6 bases, with 11 bases left in between.

The V call is TRBV27, the J call TRBJ2-3, with D maybe TRBD1 (5 bases). Trimming removed 7 bases from V and 2 bases from J, with 31 bases in between. The CDR3 is made up of 20 amino acids. CDR1 and CDR2 (germline): MNHEY, SMNVEV (reference sequence). This CDR3 is CASKLYGRVWAHFTTDTQYF. CDR3 nucleotide sequence: TGTGCCAGCAAATTGTACGGCAGGGTTTGGGCCCACTTTACCACAGATACGCAGTATTTT.

This clone was observed a handful of times. This sequence joins TRBV5-1 and TRBJ1-6; the match to TRBD1 covers 8 bases. Trimming cost V 4 bases and J 6 bases; bases outside gene matches: 15. The CDR3 sequence is 18 residues long. Germline values: CDR1 SGHRS, CDR2 YFSETQ. The CDR3 protein is CASSRIQTGGLFNSPLHF. In DNA, the CDR3 is TGCGCCAGCAGCAGGATCCAAACAGGGGGGCTTTTTAATTCACCCCTCCACTTT.

This chain joins TRBV30 and TRBJ1-3, with a possible D match to TRBD1 (6 bases). CDR3 length: 15 amino acids. Germline V gene lookup returns CDR1 GTSNPN and CDR2 SVGIG (reference sequence). Trimming took 2 bases from V and 0 from J, leaving 11 bases between them. The CDR3 DNA sequence: TGTGCCTGGAGTTACGGGGACATCTCTGGAAACACCATATATTTT. It yields the protein CAWSYGDISGNTIYF.

The J gene is TRBJ2-7, the V gene TRBV29-1; tentatively, D is TRBD2 (6 bases). Germline V gene data show CDR1 as SQVTM and CDR2 as ANQGSEA. The V end was cut by 5 bases, the J end by 0 bases, with 14 bases between. The CDR3 has 14 amino acids. CDR3 amino acids: CSVRVGGDSYEQYF. DNA for the CDR3: TGCAGCGTTAGGGTGGGAGGTGACTCCTACGAGCAGTACTTC.

This clone was detected once. The V call is TRBV30, the J call TRBJ1-4; D is ambiguous. V was pared by 1 base and J by 10 bases, with 7 bases between. Germline CDR1 and CDR2: GTSNPN and SVGIG (reference sequence). CDR3 length equals 11 residues. The CDR3: CAWSGGGKLFF. CDR3 DNA sequence: TGTGCCTGGAGTGGCGGCGGAAAACTGTTTTTT.

Written as DNA, the CDR3 is TGTGCCAGCAGCTTTCGGGCTAGCGGGGGGGCCACAGATACGCAGTATTTT. Translated, it gives CASSFRASGGATDTQYF. The rearrangement joins TRBV11-2 to TRBJ2-3, with 12 bases lining up with TRBD2. Germline V gives CDR1 SGHAT, CDR2 FQNNGV. Unmatched junction bases numbered 6, after V lost 3 bases and J lost 2 bases. This CDR3 contains 17 residues. The entire variable domain, with the rest obtained from reference TRBV11-2 and TRBJ2-3, is as follows: EAGVAQSPRYKIIEKRQSVAFWCNPISGHATLYWYQQILGQGPKLLIQFQNNGVVDDSQLPKDRFSAERLKGVDSTLKIQPAKLEDSAVYLCASSFRASGGATDTQYFGPGTRLTVL.

The gene calls are TRBV6-5 and TRBJ2-6; TRBD1 matches at 7 bases. Germline-derived CDR1 and CDR2 are MNHEY and SVGAGI. The trim removed 0 bases at V and 4 bases at J, leaving 3 bases unmatched. The CDR3 extends over 16 amino acids. CDR3: CASSYSTGTGANVLTF. Here the CDR3 DNA reads TGTGCCAGCAGTTACTCGACAGGGACCGGGGCCAACGTCCTGACTTTC.

V is TRBV19 and J is TRBJ1-1; D may be TRBD1 (5 bases). V was pared by 3 bases and J by 7 bases, with 18 bases between. This CDR3 is 15 amino acids long. The germline gives CDR1 LNHDA, CDR2 SQIVND (reference sequence). The CDR3 here is CASSIGGTGRGEAFF. CDR3 nucleotide sequence: TGTGCCAGTAGTATCGGGGGTACAGGCCGGGGTGAAGCTTTCTTT. Using reference TRBV19 and TRBJ1-1 for the parts outside the CDR3, the full variable domain is DGGITQSPKYLFRKEGQNVTLSCEQNLNHDAMYWYRQDPGQGLRLIYYSQIVNDFQKGDIAEGYSVSREKKESFPLTVTSAQKNPTAFYLCASSIGGTGRGEAFFGQGTRLTVV.

V is TRBV4-2 and J is TRBJ2-7; D might be TRBD1 (5 bases). Trimming removed 0 bases at V and 7 bases at J, with 16 bases between. CDR3 length: 15 amino acids. Germline CDR1 LGHNA, CDR2 YNFKEQ. CDR3 region: CASSQEWSGSWEQYF. Here the CDR3 DNA reads TGTGCCAGCAGCCAAGAGTGGTCAGGGTCATGGGAGCAGTACTTC.

The CDR3 is CASSATGYPDTQYF. In nucleotides, the CDR3 is TGTGCCAGCAGCGCAACAGGGTATCCAGATACGCAGTATTTT. This chain links TRBV6-5 with TRBJ2-3, with D perhaps matching TRBD1 (6 bases). The V end was cut by 6 bases, the J end by 4 bases, with 14 bases between. The CDR3 is 14 amino acids. CDR1 is MNHEY and CDR2 is SVGAGI in the germline V gene.

This chain uses TRBV30 with TRBJ1-3; tentatively, D is TRBD1 (5 bases). V was clipped by 0 bases and J by 0 bases, with 21 bases between them. Germline-derived CDR1 and CDR2 are GTSNPN and SVGIG (reference sequence). The CDR3 spans 19 residues. CDR3 residues: CAWSVLGGGRRFSGNTIYF. CDR3 bases: TGTGCCTGGAGTGTTTTGGGGGGAGGTCGGCGGTTCTCTGGAAACACCATATATTTT.

This chain links TRBV7-6 with TRBJ2-1; 10 bases align to TRBD1. There are 16 residues in the CDR3. The V and J ends lost 1 base and 6 bases, in that order; junction bases with no gene match: 6. Looked up from germline, CDR1 is SGHVS and CDR2 is FNYEAQ. The CDR3 sequence is CASSLVPGQGTNEQFF. CDR3 coding DNA: TGTGCCAGCAGCTTAGTTCCGGGACAGGGGACCAATGAGCAGTTCTTC.

This chain joins TRBV6-6 and TRBJ2-2, with D perhaps matching TRBD2 (7 bases). Germline V gene sequence: CDR1 MNHNY, CDR2 SVGAGI (reference sequence). The V and J ends lost 8 bases and 12 bases respectively, with 22 bases between them. The CDR3 has 14 residues. CDR3 protein: CASGSGGAFRQLFF. The CDR3 coding sequence is TGTGCCAGCGGGTCGGGGGGCGCCTTTAGGCAGCTGTTTTTT.

This clone was seen only once. V and J are TRBV5-4 and TRBJ1-4, with TRBD1 identical over 9 bases. The CDR3 runs to 15 residues. CDR1 is SGHNT, CDR2 YYREEE, per germline (reference sequence). Unmatched junction bases numbered 2, after V lost 0 bases and J lost 5 bases. In nucleotides, the CDR3 is TGTGCCAGCAGCTTGGCCGGGACAGGGAATGAAAAACTGTTTTTT. This translates into CASSLAGTGNEKLFF.

This chain connects TRBV5-4 to TRBJ1-1, with D uncertain. Trimming took off 0 bases at V and 6 bases at J, with 6 bases between the two ends. The CDR3 contains 12 residues. Germline values: CDR1 SGHNT, CDR2 YYREEE (reference sequence). The chain's CDR3 is CASSLGPAEAFF. For the CDR3, the DNA is TGTGCCAGCAGCTTGGGGCCCGCTGAAGCTTTCTTT.

The rearrangement uses TRBV6-4 and TRBJ2-1, with TRBD2 identical over 10 bases. Germline loops: CDR1 MRHNA, CDR2 SNTAGT. The CDR3 is made up of 14 amino acids. J lost 9 bases, V lost 7 bases, and 9 bases had no gene match. The CDR3 spells CASNGAGGPIEQFF. The CDR3 nucleotides read TGTGCCAGCAACGGAGCGGGGGGGCCTATTGAGCAGTTCTTC.

The CDR3 protein is CASSFLASHTDTQYF. As DNA, the CDR3 is TGTGCCAGCAGCTTTCTGGCCTCACACACAGATACGCAGTATTTT. The gene calls are TRBV11-2 and TRBJ2-3; no reliable D call. Looked up from germline, CDR1 is SGHAT and CDR2 is FQNNGV. Trimming removed 3 bases from V and 2 bases from J, with 12 bases in between. The CDR3 is made up of 15 amino acids.